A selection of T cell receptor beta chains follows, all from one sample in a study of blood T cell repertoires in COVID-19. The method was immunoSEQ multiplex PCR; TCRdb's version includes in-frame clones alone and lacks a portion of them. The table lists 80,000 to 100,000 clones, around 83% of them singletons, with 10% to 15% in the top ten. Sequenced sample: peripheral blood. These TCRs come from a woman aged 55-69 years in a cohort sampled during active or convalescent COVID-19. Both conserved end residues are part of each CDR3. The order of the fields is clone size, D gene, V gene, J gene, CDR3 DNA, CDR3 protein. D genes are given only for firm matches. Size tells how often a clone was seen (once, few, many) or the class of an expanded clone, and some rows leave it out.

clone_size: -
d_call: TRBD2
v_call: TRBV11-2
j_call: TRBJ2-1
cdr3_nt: TGTGCCAGCAGCCCCTGGCCAGCGGGAGGATTCTACAATGAGCAGTTCTTC
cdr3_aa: CASSPWPAGGFYNEQFF

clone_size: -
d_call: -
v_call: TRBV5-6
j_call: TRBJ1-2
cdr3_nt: TGTGCCAGCAGCCCCCGGAGAGGGAACTATGGCTACACCTTC
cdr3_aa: CASSPRRGNYGYTF

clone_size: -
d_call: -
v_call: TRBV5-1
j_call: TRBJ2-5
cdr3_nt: TGCGCCAGCAGCCTCTCGAGGTCAGTTGGCCAAGAGACCCAGTACTTC
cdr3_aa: CASSLSRSVGQETQYF

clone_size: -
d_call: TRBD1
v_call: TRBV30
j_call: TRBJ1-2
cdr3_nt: TGTGCCTGTACCTGGGACAGGGCAAGGGGCTACACCTTC
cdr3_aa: CACTWDRARGYTF

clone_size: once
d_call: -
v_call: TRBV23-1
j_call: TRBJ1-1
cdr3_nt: TGCGCCGCCCGTGCGAGGGCTTTCTTT
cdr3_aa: CAARARAFF

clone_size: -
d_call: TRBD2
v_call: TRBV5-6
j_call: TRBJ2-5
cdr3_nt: TGTGCCAGCAGCGGGACTAGCGGGGGGAGGGAGACCCAGTACTTC
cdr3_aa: CASSGTSGGRETQYF

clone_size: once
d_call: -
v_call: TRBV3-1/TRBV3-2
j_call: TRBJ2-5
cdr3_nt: TGTGCCAGCAGCCAAGCACTAGCTCAAGAGACCCAGTACTTC
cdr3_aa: CASSQALAQETQYF

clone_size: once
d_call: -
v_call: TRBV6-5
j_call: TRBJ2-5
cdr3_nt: TGTGCCACCAACCCCAGGGTACGGGAGACCCAGTACTTC
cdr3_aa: CATNPRVRETQYF

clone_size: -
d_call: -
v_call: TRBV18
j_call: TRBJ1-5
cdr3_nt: TGTGCCAGCTCACAAGGGACAAGCAATCAGCCCCAGCATTTT
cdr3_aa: CASSQGTSNQPQHF

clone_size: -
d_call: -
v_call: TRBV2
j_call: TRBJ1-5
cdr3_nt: TGTGCCAGCAGGGAGATGGTCCAGAACAATCAGCCCCAGCATTTT
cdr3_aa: CASREMVQNNQPQHF

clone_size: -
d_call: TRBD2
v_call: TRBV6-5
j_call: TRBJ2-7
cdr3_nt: TGTGCCAGCAGCCGGACTAGCGGGGGTTACGAGCAGTACTTC
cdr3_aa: CASSRTSGGYEQYF

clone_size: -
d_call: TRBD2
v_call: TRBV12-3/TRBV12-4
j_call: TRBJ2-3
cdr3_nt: TGTGCCAGCTCCAGCGGGAGAAGGGATACGCAGTATTTT
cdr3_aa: CASSSGRRDTQYF

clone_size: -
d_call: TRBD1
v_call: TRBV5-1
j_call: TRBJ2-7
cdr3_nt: TGCGCCAGCAGCTTGGACATTTCATACAGGGGATCTTCCTACGAGCAGTACTTC
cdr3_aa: CASSLDISYRGSSYEQYF

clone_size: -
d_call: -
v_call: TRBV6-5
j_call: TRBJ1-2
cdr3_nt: TGTGCCAGCAGTTACTCCGAGCGTCCGGCAGGGAATGGCTACACCTTC
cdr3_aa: CASSYSERPAGNGYTF

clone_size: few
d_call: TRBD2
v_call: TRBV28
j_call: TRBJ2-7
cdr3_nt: TGTGCCAGCAGAGGACTAGAGGCCTACGAGCAGTACTTC
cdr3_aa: CASRGLEAYEQYF

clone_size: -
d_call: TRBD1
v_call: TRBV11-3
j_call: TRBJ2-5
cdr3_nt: TGTGCCAGCAGCCCGAGGACAGGGGAGACCCAGTACTTC
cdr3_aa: CASSPRTGETQYF

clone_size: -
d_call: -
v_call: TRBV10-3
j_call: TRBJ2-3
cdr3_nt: TGTGCCATCAGTGCGCCTGGCATTGGGCAGTATTTT
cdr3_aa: CAISAPGIGQYF

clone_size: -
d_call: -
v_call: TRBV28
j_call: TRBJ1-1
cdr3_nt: TGTGCCAGCAGCCCAGTAACGCGGGGGCTTATGAACACTGAAGCTTTCTTT
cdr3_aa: CASSPVTRGLMNTEAFF

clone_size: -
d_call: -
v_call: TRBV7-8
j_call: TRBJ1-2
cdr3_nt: TGTGCCAGCAGCTTCGACCAGCAGGGGACGGGCGGCTACACCTTC
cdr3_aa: CASSFDQQGTGGYTF

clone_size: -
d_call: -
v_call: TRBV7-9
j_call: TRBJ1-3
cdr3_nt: TGTGCCAGCAGCCGTGGGACTCGAGACACCATATATTTT
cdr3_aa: CASSRGTRDTIYF

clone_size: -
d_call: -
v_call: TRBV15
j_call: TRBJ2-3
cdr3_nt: TGTGCCACCAGCCCGATCGGGGTTCAAGGGGGAACGTATGAGGATACGCAGTATTTT
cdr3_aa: CATSPIGVQGGTYEDTQYF

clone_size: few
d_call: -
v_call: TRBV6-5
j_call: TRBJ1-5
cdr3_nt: TGTGCCAGCAGTTACTCCCCGGACAACAATCAGCCCCAGCATTTT
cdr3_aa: CASSYSPDNNQPQHF

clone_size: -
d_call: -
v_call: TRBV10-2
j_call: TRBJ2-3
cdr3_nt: TGCGCCAGCAGTCTGGGGCTGGTGACAGATACGCAGTATTTT
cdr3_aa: CASSLGLVTDTQYF

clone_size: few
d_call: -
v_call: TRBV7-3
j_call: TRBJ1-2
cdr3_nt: TGTGCCAGCAGCCCTACGGTGGGAGAGGGCTACACCTTC
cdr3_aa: CASSPTVGEGYTF

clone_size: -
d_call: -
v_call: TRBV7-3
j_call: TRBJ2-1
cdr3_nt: TGTGCCAGCAGCCCCCAGGTGACCTACAATGAGCAGTTCTTC
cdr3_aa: CASSPQVTYNEQFF

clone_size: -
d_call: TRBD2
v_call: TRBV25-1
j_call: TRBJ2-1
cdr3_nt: TGTGCCAGCAGTGAATTCGGGGGGGCGGAGGTCTACAATGAGCAGTTCTTC
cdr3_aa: CASSEFGGAEVYNEQFF

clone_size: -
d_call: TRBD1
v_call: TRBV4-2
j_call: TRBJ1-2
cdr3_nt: TGTGCCAGCAGCCACGACAGGGGACATGGCTACACCTTC
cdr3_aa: CASSHDRGHGYTF

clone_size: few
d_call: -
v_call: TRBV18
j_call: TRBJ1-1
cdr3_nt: TGTGCCAGCTCACTTGGCCAGGGGAACACTGAAGCTTTCTTT
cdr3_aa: CASSLGQGNTEAFF

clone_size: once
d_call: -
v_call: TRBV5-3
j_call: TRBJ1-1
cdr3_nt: TGTGCCAGAAGCGGAGGGTGCTGCCATGAAGCTTTCTTT
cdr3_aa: CARSGGCCHEAFF

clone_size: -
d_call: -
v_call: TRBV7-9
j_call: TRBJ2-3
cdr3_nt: TGTGCCAGCAGCTTAGTTTCCGGGGGTACAGATACGCAGTATTTT
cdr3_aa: CASSLVSGGTDTQYF

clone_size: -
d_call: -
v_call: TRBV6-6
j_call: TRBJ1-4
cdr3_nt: TGTGCCAGCAGTTTCATCCCCGAGGCTAATGAAAAACTGTTTTTT
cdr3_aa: CASSFIPEANEKLFF

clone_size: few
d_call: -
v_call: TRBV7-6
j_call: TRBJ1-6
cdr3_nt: TGTGCCAGCAGCTTAGGGAGGTCCGATTCACCCCTCCACTTT
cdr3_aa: CASSLGRSDSPLHF

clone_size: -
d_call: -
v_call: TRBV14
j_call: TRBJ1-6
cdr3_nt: TGTGCCAGCAGCCTGACAGGCCTAAATTCACCCCTCCACTTT
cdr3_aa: CASSLTGLNSPLHF

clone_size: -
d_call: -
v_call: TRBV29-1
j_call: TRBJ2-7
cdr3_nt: TGCAGCGTAACTGGTAATGCCTACGAGCAGTACTTC
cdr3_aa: CSVTGNAYEQYF

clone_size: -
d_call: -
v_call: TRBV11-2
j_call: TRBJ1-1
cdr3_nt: TGTGCCAGCAGCTTAGTTGGGGCAGATACTGAAGCTTTCTTT
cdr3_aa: CASSLVGADTEAFF

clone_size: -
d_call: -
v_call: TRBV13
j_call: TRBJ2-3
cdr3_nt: TGTGCCAGCAGCTTAGGGTCCCGGGGGAGGACAGATACGCAGTATTTT
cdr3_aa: CASSLGSRGRTDTQYF

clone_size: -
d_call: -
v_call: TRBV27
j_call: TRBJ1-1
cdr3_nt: TGTGCCAGCACCGACGGCGGGAACACTGAAGCTTTCTTT
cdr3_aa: CASTDGGNTEAFF

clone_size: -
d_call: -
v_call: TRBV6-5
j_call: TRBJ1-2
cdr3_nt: TGTGCCAGCAGTTACGGGGGGAGGTATGGCTACACCTTC
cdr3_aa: CASSYGGRYGYTF

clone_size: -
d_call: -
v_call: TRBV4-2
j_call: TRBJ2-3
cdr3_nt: TGTGCCAGCAGCACTTTGGATAGCGACACAGATACGCAGTATTTT
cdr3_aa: CASSTLDSDTDTQYF

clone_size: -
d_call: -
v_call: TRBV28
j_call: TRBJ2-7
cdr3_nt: TGTGCCAGCACGCAGGGAACTTCCTACGAGCAGTACTTC
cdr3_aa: CASTQGTSYEQYF

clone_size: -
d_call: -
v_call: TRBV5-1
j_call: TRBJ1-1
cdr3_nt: TGCGCCAGCAGCTTGACAGATATGAACACTGAAGCTTTCTTT
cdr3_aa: CASSLTDMNTEAFF

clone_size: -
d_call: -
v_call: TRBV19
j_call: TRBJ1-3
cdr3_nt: TGTGCCAGTAGTATTCAACTGGGGCCGAGAACTGGAAACACCATATATTTT
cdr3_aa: CASSIQLGPRTGNTIYF

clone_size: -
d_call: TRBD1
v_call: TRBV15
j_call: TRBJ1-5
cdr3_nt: TGTGCCACCAGCACAAGACAGGGGAGTCAGCCCCAGCATTTT
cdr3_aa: CATSTRQGSQPQHF

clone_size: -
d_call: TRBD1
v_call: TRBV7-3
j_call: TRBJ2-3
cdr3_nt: TGTGCCAGCAGCTTAAGGGGACAGTCCACAGATACGCAGTATTTT
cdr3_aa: CASSLRGQSTDTQYF

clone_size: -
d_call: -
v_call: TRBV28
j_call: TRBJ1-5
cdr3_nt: TGTGCCAGCAATAAATTTTATAGCAATCAGCCCCAGCATTTT
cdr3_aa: CASNKFYSNQPQHF

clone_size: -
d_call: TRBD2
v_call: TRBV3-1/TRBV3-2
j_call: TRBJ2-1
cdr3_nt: TGTGCCAGCAGCCAAGTGCCGGGACTAGCGGAAACGCATCGAGGCTCCTACAATGAGCAGTTCTTC
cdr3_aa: CASSQVPGLAETHRGSYNEQFF

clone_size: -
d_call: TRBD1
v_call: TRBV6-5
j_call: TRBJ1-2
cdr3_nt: TGTGCCACCACCGGCTCCGGGACAGTGGGTGGCTACACCTTC
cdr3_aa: CATTGSGTVGGYTF

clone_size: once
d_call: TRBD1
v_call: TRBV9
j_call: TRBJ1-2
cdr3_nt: TGTGCCAGCAGCCCTAGGGACAGGGAGGCCTATGGCTACACCTTC
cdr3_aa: CASSPRDREAYGYTF

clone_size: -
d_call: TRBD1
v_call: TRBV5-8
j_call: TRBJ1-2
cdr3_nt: TGTGCCAGCAGCTCTTCTGGGACAGGCTATGGCTACACCTTC
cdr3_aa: CASSSSGTGYGYTF

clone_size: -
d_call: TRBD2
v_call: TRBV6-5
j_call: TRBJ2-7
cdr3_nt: TGTGCCAGCAGGATGACTAGCGGGGGAGGCTACGAGCAGTACTTC
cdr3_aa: CASRMTSGGGYEQYF

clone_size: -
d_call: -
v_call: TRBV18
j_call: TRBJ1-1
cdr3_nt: TGTGCCAGCTCACCACCGTCGAGACAGGCGAACACTGAAGCTTTCTTT
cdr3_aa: CASSPPSRQANTEAFF

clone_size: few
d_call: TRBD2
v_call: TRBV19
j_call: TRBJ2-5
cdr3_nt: TGTGCCAGTAGTTTCAACGGGGGGAATCGAGAGACCCAGTACTTC
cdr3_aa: CASSFNGGNRETQYF

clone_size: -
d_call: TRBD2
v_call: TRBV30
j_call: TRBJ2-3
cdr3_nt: TGTGCCTGGACACTAGCGGGGGGCCGGTGGGACACGCAGTATTTT
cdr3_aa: CAWTLAGGRWDTQYF

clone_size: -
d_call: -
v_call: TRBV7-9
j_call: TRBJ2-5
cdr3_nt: TGTGCCAGCAGCTTAGTCCAGGGTGGGGAGACCCAGTACTTC
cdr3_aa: CASSLVQGGETQYF

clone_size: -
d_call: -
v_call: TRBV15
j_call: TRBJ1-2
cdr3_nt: TGTGCCATCTCGAGACCAGGCGCGAAGGGCTACACCTTC
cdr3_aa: CAISRPGAKGYTF